This T cell receptor beta chain was obtained from a study of sequential checkpoint blockade in melanoma. Study in general: Patients were randomized 1:1 to nivolumab-then-ipilimumab or ipilimumab-then-nivolumab first-line. Maintenance nivolumab came after either treatment sequence. TCRβ was sequenced from DNA of 90 or so pretreatment tumors. The study's findings and limits: Mutational load did not correlate with tumor T-cell fraction or clonality.

About this clone: What it binds is unknown.

Clones were sequenced by immunoSEQ multiplex PCR, and TCRdb holds only the in-frame ones, with some missing. The data hold over 1,500 clones, with 20% to 25% observed a single time. V lost 7 bases to trimming and J lost 0 bases, with 19 bases between them. The CDR3 spans 17 residues. Germline values: CDR1 LNHDA, CDR2 SQIVND (reference sequence). The treatment: randomized to nivolumab then ipilimumab (arm A) or the reverse (arm B). The starting material was tumor tissue (inferred from file names), obtained from a patient given nivolumab and ipilimumab in sequence. The genes are TRBV19 and TRBJ1-3; D is unresolved. This receptor was identified in a human donor with melanoma. The CDR3 DNA follows: TGTGCCAGTAATTGGATGGTAGCCGTAAGCTCTGGAAACACCATATATTTT. Translation gives CASNWMVAVSSGNTIYF.